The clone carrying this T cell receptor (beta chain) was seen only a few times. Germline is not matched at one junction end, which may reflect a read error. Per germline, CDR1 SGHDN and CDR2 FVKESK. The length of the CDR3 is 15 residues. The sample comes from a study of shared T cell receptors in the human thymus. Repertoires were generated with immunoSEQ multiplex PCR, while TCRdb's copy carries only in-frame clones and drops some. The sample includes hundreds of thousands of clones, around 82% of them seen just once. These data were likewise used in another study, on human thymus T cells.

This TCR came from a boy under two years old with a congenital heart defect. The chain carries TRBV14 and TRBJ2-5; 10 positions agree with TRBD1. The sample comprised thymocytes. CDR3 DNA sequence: TGTGCCAGCAGTCAAGTCCGGGACAGGGGACAGACCCAGTACTTC. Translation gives CASSQVRDRGQTQYF.